The text below deals with one T cell receptor (beta chain). Its antigen is unidentified. The entry originates in a study of CD8 T cells in ankylosing spondylitis. The study's findings and limits: Characteristic of ankylosing spondylitis blood, it appeared, was a TCR beta motif comprising about 8 highly homologous variants.

Each CDR3 protein gets one entry after TCRdb re-called the 5' RACE reads with MiXCR. Here the sample spans around 770,000 distinct CDR3 sequences, roughly 10% being singletons. V trimming: 5 bases; J trimming: 8 bases; junction bases outside the gene matches: 12. This CDR3 spans 15 amino acids. Germline values: CDR1 SGHDT, CDR2 YYEEEE. V gene TRBV5-6 combines with J gene TRBJ2-4, with 8 bases fitting TRBD1. The sample consisted of blood, either unsorted or a sorted T cell fraction (not recorded which). The sequence derives from a male donor with ankylosing spondylitis. The CDR3 bases are TGTGCCAGCAGGAGGACAGGGCTCCATTGGGACATTCAGTACTTC. It is translated as CASRRTGLHWDIQYF.